This T cell receptor (beta chain) was obtained from a study of blood T cells in healthy people across ages. It was with a sample-barcoded 5' primer and a J-beta primer mix that a second PCR of roughly 7 to 12 cycles was run. In TCRdb, the 5' RACE reads were re-called with MiXCR into one record per CDR3 protein. The sample lists 1.5 million to 2 million distinct CDR3 sequences; roughly a third were seen once. Per germline, CDR1 LGHDT and CDR2 YNNKEL (reference sequence). The length of the CDR3 is 18 residues. V was pared by 4 bases and J by 2 bases, with 14 bases of the junction left unmatched. This chain joins TRBV3-1 and TRBJ2-3; 8 positions agree with TRBD2. Sequenced: blood. This receptor was taken from a woman in her thirties in good health. The CDR3 sequence: CASSPPTPGTRDTDTQYF. The DNA of the CDR3 is TGTGCCAGCAGCCCCCCGACCCCCGGGACTAGAGACACAGATACGCAGTATTTT.